These 17 T cell receptor beta chains came from one sample sequenced in a study of blood T cell repertoires in COVID-19. Clones were read by immunoSEQ multiplex PCR, and TCRdb kept only the in-frame ones, dropping some. The sample carries 200,000 to 300,000 clones, 85% to 90% recorded once. Sequencing was done on a sample of PBMCs or T cells enriched from blood (not recorded which). These receptors were collected from a woman under 40 who had recovered from COVID-19.

In DNA form, the CDR3 reads TGCGCCAGCAGCTTGGGTGTGGGAGTGTCTAATGAGCAGTTCTTC. It is translated as CASSLGVGVSNEQFF. The V call is TRBV5-1, the J call TRBJ2-1, with D maybe TRBD2 (5 bases). Trimming left V 0 bases short and J 7 bases short, with 14 bases between. The CDR3 extends over 15 amino acids. The germline V gene has CDR1 SGHRS and CDR2 YFSETQ.

The rearrangement uses TRBV28 and TRBJ1-1, with D possibly being TRBD1 (6 bases). With 6 bases removed from V and 6 bases from J, the gap between germline ends came to 17 bases. The CDR3 loop spans 14 amino acids. The germline CDR1 and CDR2 sequences are MDHEN and SYDVKM. For the CDR3, the DNA is TGTGCCAGCAGCCGAGACAGGCCCGGTGCTGAAGCTTTCTTT. This sequence encodes CASSRDRPGAEAFF.

This clone has only one observation. CDR3 loop: CASSHVPPGVYGYTF. Written as DNA, the CDR3 is TGTGCCAGCAGCCATGTCCCCCCAGGGGTCTATGGCTACACCTTC. This chain links TRBV4-2 with TRBJ1-2, with TRBD1 as a possible D gene (6 bases). V gave up 3 bases and J gave up 4 bases, with 15 bases separating them. The CDR3 extends over 15 amino acids. CDR1 is LGHNA and CDR2 is YNFKEQ in the germline V gene.

The chain combines TRBV27 with TRBJ1-4; 7 nucleotides agree with TRBD1. The CDR3 contains 17 residues. V was clipped by 4 bases and J by 4 bases; unmatched bases: 12. Germline V gene data show CDR1 as MNHEY and CDR2 as SMNVEV (reference sequence). CDR3 coding DNA: TGTGCCAGCAGTTATATCCATACAGGGGCGCTTAATGAAAAACTGTTTTTT. The encoded protein is CASSYIHTGALNEKLFF.

This chain uses TRBV3-1 (or the pseudogene TRBV3-2) with TRBJ2-7; tentatively, D is TRBD2 (6 bases). CDR1 LGHDT and CDR2 YNNKEL come from the germline V gene (reference sequence). CDR3 length: 15 amino acids. V gave up 7 bases and J gave up 4 bases, with 20 bases separating them. This CDR3 reads CASTPGTDTRYEQYF. The CDR3 DNA sequence: TGTGCCAGCACCCCCGGGACTGATACGAGGTACGAGCAGTACTTC.

The rearrangement joins TRBV29-1 to TRBJ2-7; D not certain. V was shortened by 3 bases and J by 2 bases, with 8 bases between the two germline ends. This CDR3 spans 12 amino acids. CDR1 is SQVTM and CDR2 is ANQGSEA in the germline V gene. The CDR3 protein is CSVELAPYEQYF. The CDR3 region has the DNA TGCAGCGTTGAGTTAGCACCCTACGAGCAGTACTTC.

The genes are TRBV23-1 and TRBJ1-1; D is possibly TRBD1 (5 bases). TRBV23-1 is annotated as an ORF whose role is uncertain. This CDR3 is built from 12 residues. The germline V and J ends were trimmed by 9 bases and 5 bases, with 13 bases remaining between them. The CDR3 region has the DNA TGCGCCAGGCAGGGAAAAGAAACTGAAGCTTTCTTT. As protein: CARQGKETEAFF.

This clone was found once. The J gene is TRBJ2-4, the V gene TRBV28, with 7 bases aligning to TRBD2. The CDR3 has 17 residues. Germline V gene data show CDR1 as MDHEN and CDR2 as SYDVKM. J was trimmed by 0 bases and V by 3 bases; bases with no gene match: 8. The CDR3 DNA sequence: TGTGCCAGCAGTTTTGGGGAGGGGCAGTTAGCCAAAAACATTCAGTACTTC. Translated, it gives CASSFGEGQLAKNIQYF.

The rearrangement joins TRBV12-3 or TRBV12-4 to TRBJ1-5; D uncertain. The CDR3 totals 13 residues. Between the trimmed V and J ends, which lost 6 bases and 2 bases, there was a span of 8 bases. The CDR3 sequence is CASRMEGNQPQHF. CDR3 DNA: TGTGCCAGCAGGATGGAGGGCAATCAGCCCCAGCATTTT.

The rearrangement links TRBV7-9 to TRBJ1-5; D gene ambiguous. V gave up 2 bases and J gave up 5 bases, with 4 bases separating them. Looked up from germline, CDR1 is SEHNR and CDR2 is FQNEAQ (reference sequence). The CDR3 has 12 amino acids. DNA of the CDR3: TGTGCCAGCAGCTTACAGTATCAGCCCCAGCATTTT. It yields the protein CASSLQYQPQHF.

The rearrangement links TRBV7-8 to TRBJ2-1; 8 bases are a match to TRBD1. V lost 5 bases and J lost 7; bases outside the gene matches: 7. Germline V gene sequence: CDR1 SGHVS, CDR2 FQNEAQ. The CDR3 has 14 amino acids. CDR3 sequence: CASSESGQGNEQFF. The CDR3 bases are TGTGCCAGCAGCGAAAGCGGACAGGGTAATGAGCAGTTCTTC.

CDR3 sequence: CATSDSYGQGVHEQYF. The CDR3 coding sequence is TGTGCCACCAGTGATTCCTACGGGCAGGGGGTTCACGAGCAGTACTTC. This chain connects TRBV24-1 to TRBJ2-7; TRBD1 agrees at 7 bases. V lost 2 bases and J lost 5; bases outside the gene matches: 11. There are 16 residues in the CDR3. Per the germline V gene, CDR1 is KGHDR and CDR2 is SFDVKD.

The chain combines TRBV7-8 with TRBJ2-1; the match to TRBD2 covers 8 bases. V trimming: 5 bases; J trimming: 3 bases; junction bases outside the gene matches: 6. This CDR3 spans 15 amino acids. Germline-derived CDR1 and CDR2 are SGHVS and FQNEAQ. CDR3 sequence: CASSHRGGDYNEQFF. CDR3 in DNA: TGTGCCAGCAGCCACCGGGGGGGGGACTACAATGAGCAGTTCTTC.

The rearrangement joins TRBV5-5 to TRBJ2-7; 8 positions match TRBD1. V lost 0 bases, J lost 2 bases, and 4 bases stayed unmatched. The germline CDR1 and CDR2 sequences are SGHKS and YYEKEE (reference sequence). This CDR3 region has 15 residues. The CDR3: CASSLDVTGAYEQYF. The CDR3 DNA is TGTGCCAGCAGCTTGGATGTGACAGGGGCCTACGAGCAGTACTTC.

The gene calls are TRBV2 and TRBJ1-5; a weak D match, TRBD1 (5 bases). This CDR3 has 14 amino acids. V was trimmed by 7 bases and J by 3 bases, leaving 13 bases between them. The germline gives CDR1 SNHLY, CDR2 FYNNEI. CDR3 in amino acids: CASKQESINQPQHF. Here the CDR3 DNA reads TGTGCCAGCAAACAGGAGTCTATCAATCAGCCCCAGCATTTT. Using reference TRBV2 and TRBJ1-5 for the parts outside the CDR3, the full variable domain is EPEVTQTPSHQVTQMGQEVILRCVPISNHLYFYWYRQILGQKVEFLVSFYNNEISEKSEIFDDQFSVERPDGSNFTLKIRSTKLEDSAMYFCASKQESINQPQHFGDGTRLSIL.

This chain connects TRBV7-9 to TRBJ1-2; D might be TRBD1 (6 bases). The germline CDR1 and CDR2 sequences are SEHNR and FQNEAQ (reference sequence). The length of the CDR3 is 15 residues. Trimming removed 3 bases from V and 4 bases from J, with 15 bases in between. The CDR3 loop is CASSLQSGTPYGYTF. In nucleotides, the CDR3 is TGTGCCAGCAGCTTGCAGTCCGGGACACCCTATGGCTACACCTTC.

The gene calls are TRBV4-1 and TRBJ2-5; 11 nucleotides match TRBD1. The CDR3 is 15 residues long. The germline V gene has CDR1 MGHRA and CDR2 YSYEKL. With 0 bases clipped from V and 5 bases from J, the junction kept 2 bases outside the gene matches. The CDR3 spells CASSQERTGGETQYF. The CDR3 DNA sequence: TGCGCCAGCAGCCAAGAAAGGACAGGGGGCGAGACCCAGTACTTC.